This T cell receptor beta chain appears in the sequencing data of a study of blood T cell repertoires in COVID-19. Study at large: Cohort 3 recovered donors had two negative PCRs, clearance, or symptom resolution.

Clones were read by immunoSEQ multiplex PCR, and TCRdb kept only the in-frame ones, dropping some. The table lists some 200,000 clones, 86% of them singletons. Of note for this clone: Other nucleotide sequences in the sample specify the same CDR3.

CDR1 is SGHAT, CDR2 FQNNGV, per germline. There are 13 residues in the CDR3. V trimming: 5 bases; J trimming: 6 bases; junction bases outside the gene matches: 4. All enrollees were roughly 18 to 95 years old and from 25 or so US areas. Sequences were obtained from PBMCs or T cells enriched from blood (not recorded which). The TCR was taken from a woman in her fifties or sixties in a cohort exposed to, infected with or recovered from COVID-19 (not recorded which). The chain carries TRBV11-2 and TRBJ1-2, with 9 bases identical to TRBD1. The CDR3 region is CASSPGTGHGYTF. CDR3 in DNA: TGTGCCAGCAGCCCCGGGACAGGGCATGGCTACACCTTC.